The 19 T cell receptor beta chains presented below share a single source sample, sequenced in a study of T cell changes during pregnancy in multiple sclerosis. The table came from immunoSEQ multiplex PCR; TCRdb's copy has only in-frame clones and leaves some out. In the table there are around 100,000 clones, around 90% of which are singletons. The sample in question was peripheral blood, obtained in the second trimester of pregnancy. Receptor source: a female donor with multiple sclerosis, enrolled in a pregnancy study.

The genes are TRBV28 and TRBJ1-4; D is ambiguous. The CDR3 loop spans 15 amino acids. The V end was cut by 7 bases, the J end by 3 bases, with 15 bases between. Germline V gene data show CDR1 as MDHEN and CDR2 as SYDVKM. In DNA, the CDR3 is TGTGCCAGCACCCGAGGTGTGATAGCTAATGAAAAACTGTTTTTT. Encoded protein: CASTRGVIANEKLFF.

The CDR3 sequence is CASSFRDRGGDGYTF. The CDR3 nucleotides are TGTGCCAGCAGCTTTCGGGACAGGGGGGGAGATGGCTACACCTTC. The chain links TRBV9 to TRBJ1-2, with 11 bases that match TRBD1. CDR1 and CDR2 (germline): SGDLS, YYNGEE. The CDR3 length is 15 residues. Losses at the gene ends were 4 bases for V and 6 bases for J; bases not matched to a gene: 8.

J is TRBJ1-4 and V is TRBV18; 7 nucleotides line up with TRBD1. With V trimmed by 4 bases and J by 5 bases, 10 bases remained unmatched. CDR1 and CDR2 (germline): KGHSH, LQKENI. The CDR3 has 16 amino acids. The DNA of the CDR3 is TGTGCCAGCTCACTTAATGGACAGGACCCCAATGAAAAACTGTTTTTT. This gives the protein CASSLNGQDPNEKLFF.

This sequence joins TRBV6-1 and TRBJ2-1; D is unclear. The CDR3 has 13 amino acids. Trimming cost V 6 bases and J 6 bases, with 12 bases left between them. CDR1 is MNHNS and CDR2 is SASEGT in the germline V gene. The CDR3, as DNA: TGTGCCAGCAGGCTCCTAGTTGCCAATGAGCAGTTCTTC. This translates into CASRLLVANEQFF.

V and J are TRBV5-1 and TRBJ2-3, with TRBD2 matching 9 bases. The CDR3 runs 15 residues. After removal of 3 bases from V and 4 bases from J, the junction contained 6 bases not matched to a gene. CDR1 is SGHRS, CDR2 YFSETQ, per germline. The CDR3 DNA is TGCGCCAGCAGCTGGGCAGCGGGGGGCCCAGATACGCAGTATTTT. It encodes CASSWAAGGPDTQYF.

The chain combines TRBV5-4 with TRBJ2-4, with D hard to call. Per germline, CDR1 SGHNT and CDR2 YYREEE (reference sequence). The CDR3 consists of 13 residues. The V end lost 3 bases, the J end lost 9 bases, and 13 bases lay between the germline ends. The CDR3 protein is CASSWSLGGIQYF. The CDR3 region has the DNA TGTGCCAGCAGCTGGAGTCTTGGTGGCATTCAGTACTTC.

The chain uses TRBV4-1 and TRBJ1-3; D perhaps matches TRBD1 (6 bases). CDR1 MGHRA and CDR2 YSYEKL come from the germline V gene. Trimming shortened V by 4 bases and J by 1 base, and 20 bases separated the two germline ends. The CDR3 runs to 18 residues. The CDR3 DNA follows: TGCGCCAGCAGCCCCCGGACAGCGAGAGAGGGTTCTGGAAACACCATATATTTT. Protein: CASSPRTAREGSGNTIYF.

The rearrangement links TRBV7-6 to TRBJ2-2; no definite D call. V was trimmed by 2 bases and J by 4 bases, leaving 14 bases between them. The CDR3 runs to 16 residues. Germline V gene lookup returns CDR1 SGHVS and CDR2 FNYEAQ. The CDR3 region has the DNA TGTGCCAGCAGCTTAAATATCGTGTATAGCACCGGGGAGCTGTTTTTT. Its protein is CASSLNIVYSTGELFF.

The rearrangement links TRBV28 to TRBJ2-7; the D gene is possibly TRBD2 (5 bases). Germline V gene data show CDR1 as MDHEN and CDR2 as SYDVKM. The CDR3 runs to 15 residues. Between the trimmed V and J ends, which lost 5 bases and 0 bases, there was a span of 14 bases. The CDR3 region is CASSLPRGSSYEQYF. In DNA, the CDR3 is TGTGCCAGCAGTCTCCCCCGGGGTAGCTCCTACGAGCAGTACTTC.

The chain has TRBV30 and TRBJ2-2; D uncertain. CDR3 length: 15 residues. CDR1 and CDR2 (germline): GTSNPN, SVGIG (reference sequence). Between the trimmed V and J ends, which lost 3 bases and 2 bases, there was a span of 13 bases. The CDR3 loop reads CAWRRKTLNTGELFF. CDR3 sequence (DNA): TGTGCCTGGAGGAGAAAGACATTAAACACCGGGGAGCTGTTTTTT.

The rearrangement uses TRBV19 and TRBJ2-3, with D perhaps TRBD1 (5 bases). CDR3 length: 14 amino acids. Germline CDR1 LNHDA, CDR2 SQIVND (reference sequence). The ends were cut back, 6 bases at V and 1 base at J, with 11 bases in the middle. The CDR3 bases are TGTGCCAGTAGCAAAAGGGGTGGCACAGATACGCAGTATTTT. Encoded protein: CASSKRGGTDTQYF.

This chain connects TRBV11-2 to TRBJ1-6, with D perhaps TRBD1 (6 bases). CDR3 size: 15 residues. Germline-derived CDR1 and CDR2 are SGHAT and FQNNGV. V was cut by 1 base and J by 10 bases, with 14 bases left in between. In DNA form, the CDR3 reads TGTGCCAGCAGCTTAGCACCAGGGGACGGATCACCCCTCCACTTT. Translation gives CASSLAPGDGSPLHF.

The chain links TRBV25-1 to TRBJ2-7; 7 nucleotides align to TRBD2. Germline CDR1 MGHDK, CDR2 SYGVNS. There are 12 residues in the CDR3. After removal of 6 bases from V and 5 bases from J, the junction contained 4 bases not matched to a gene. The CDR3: CASSFGLDEQYF. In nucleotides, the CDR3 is TGTGCCAGCAGCTTCGGACTAGACGAGCAGTACTTC.

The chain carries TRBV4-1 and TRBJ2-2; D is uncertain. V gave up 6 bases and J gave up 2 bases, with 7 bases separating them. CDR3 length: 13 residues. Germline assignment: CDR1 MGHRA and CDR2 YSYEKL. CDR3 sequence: CASRTLNTGELFF. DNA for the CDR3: TGCGCCAGCAGGACTCTAAACACCGGGGAGCTGTTTTTT.

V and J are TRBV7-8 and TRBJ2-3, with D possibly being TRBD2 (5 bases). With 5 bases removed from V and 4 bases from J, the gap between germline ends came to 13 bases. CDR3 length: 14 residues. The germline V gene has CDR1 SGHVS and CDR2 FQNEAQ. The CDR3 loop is CASSAGKMADTQYF. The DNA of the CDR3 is TGTGCCAGCAGCGCCGGGAAGATGGCAGATACGCAGTATTTT.

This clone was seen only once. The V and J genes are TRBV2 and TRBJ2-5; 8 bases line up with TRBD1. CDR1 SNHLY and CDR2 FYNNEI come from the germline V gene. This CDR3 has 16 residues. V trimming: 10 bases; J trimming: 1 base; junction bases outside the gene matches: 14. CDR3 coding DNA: TGTGCCACAACTTACGATAAGACAGGGGTCCAAGAGACCCAGTACTTC. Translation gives CATTYDKTGVQETQYF.

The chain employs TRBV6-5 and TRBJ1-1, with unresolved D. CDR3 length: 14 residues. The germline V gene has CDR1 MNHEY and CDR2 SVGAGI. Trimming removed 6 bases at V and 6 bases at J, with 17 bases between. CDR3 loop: CASRPLDVGAEAFF. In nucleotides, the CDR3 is TGTGCCAGCAGGCCACTTGACGTGGGCGCTGAAGCTTTCTTT.

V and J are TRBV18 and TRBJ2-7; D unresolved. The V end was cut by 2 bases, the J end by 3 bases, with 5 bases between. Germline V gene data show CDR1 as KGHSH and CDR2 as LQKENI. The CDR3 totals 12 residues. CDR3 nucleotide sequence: TGTGCCAGCTCACCAGCCAGCTACGAGCAGTACTTC. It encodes CASSPASYEQYF.

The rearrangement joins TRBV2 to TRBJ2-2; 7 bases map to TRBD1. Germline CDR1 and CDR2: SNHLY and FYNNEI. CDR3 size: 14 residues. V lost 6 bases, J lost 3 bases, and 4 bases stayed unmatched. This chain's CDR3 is CASRKTGDTGELFF. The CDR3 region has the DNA TGTGCCAGCAGGAAAACAGGGGACACCGGGGAGCTGTTTTTT.